The T cell receptor (beta chain) under discussion was sequenced for a study of OX40 agonist ivuxolimab in advanced cancers. Overall study: Patients' therapy was ivuxolimab, an antibody that acts as an agonist of OX40 (CD134). There were three patients with partial responses, one having hepatocellular carcinoma and two cutaneous melanoma.

About this clone itself: What it binds is not known.

Overall study results and limits: CD4+ and CD8+ blood T cells expanded clonally by week 6 at 0.1 to 3.0 mg/kg.

Sequencing was performed with immunoSEQ multiplex PCR; in TCRdb, only in-frame clones are kept and a portion is missing. Of some 98,000 clones detected, around 90% appear once; the ten largest clones hold less than 0.4%. In germline, CDR1 is LNHDA, CDR2 SQIVND (reference sequence). After removal of 6 bases from V and 5 bases from J, the junction contained 3 bases not matched to a gene. The CDR3 length is 12 residues. The sequence derives from an adult with an advanced solid tumor such as melanoma, head and neck, liver or kidney cancer. This chain uses TRBV19 with TRBJ1-2; the match to TRBD1 covers 7 bases. The starting material was CD4+ or CD8+ T cells sorted from blood, obtained in a trial of the OX40 agonist ivuxolimab. The CDR3 DNA sequence: TGTGCCAGTAGCGACAGGGCTTATGGCTACACCTTC. Translating it yields CASSDRAYGYTF.